What follows are 20 T cell receptor beta chains derived from one specimen sequenced in a study of T cells in Graves' hyperthyroidism and ophthalmopathy. Researchers took RNA transcripts and amplified the TCR beta CDR3 regions from them. The HTBI primer set was used in a first-round RT-PCR of the TCR CDR3. One entry per CDR3 protein results from TCRdb running MiXCR on the multiplex PCR reads. The table shows about 610,000 distinct CDR3 sequences, with roughly 14% occurring only once. The sample comprised blood. Receptors were obtained from a woman in her thirties or forties with Graves' ophthalmopathy.

This clonotype was counted many times. This rearrangement joins TRBV9 to TRBJ2-7, with 7 bases matching TRBD1. V gave up 3 bases and J gave up 4 bases; unmatched junction bases: 16. The CDR3 spans 17 residues. Germline assignment: CDR1 SGDLS and CDR2 YYNGEE. DNA of the CDR3: TGTGCCAGCAGCGCCGGAACTGGGACAGCTAACCTATACGAGCAGTACTTC. Protein sequence: CASSAGTGTANLYEQYF.

This clonotype was observed at least ten times. At one boundary the junction diverges from the germline segment, which might be a read error. This rearrangement joins TRBV5-4 to TRBJ1-1; D is undetermined. Germline V gives CDR1 SGHNT, CDR2 YYREEE (reference sequence). The CDR3 spans 15 residues. CDR3: CASSLDQFLGTEALF. As DNA, the CDR3 is TGTGCCAGCAGCTTGGATCAGTTCCTGGGCACTGAAGCTCTCTTT.

Many counts were recorded for this clonotype. The V gene is TRBV6-1, the J gene TRBJ1-2; TRBD1 matches 7 bases. CDR3 size: 16 residues. The germline gives CDR1 MNHNS, CDR2 SASEGT. V lost 6 bases to trimming and J lost 2 bases; unmatched junction nucleotides: 12. CDR3 residues: CASRKRTGELNYGYTF. The CDR3 DNA sequence: TGTGCCAGCAGGAAGCGAACAGGGGAATTGAACTATGGCTACACCTTC.

The chain uses TRBV3-1 and TRBJ2-4; D is unresolved. Trimming took off 5 bases at V and 0 bases at J, with 11 bases between the two ends. Germline CDR1 LGHDT, CDR2 YNNKEL (reference sequence). This CDR3 has 15 amino acids. CDR3 sequence reads: CASSSQLLAKNIQYF. The CDR3 DNA is TGTGCCAGCAGCTCGCAGCTGCTAGCCAAAAACATTCAGTACTTC.

The table lists this clonotype with many counts. The chain combines TRBV27 with TRBJ1-1; D is uncertain. This CDR3 contains 15 residues. CDR1 is MNHEY and CDR2 is SMNVEV in the germline V gene (reference sequence). Between the trimmed V and J ends, which lost 5 bases and 0 bases, there was a span of 13 bases. CDR3 sequence: CASSPSATVNTEAFF. The CDR3 nucleotides are TGTGCCAGCAGTCCCTCCGCGACGGTGAACACTGAAGCTTTCTTT.

The table lists this clonotype with many counts. The chain is built from TRBV20-1 and TRBJ1-2; D unclear. Between the trimmed V and J ends, which lost 7 bases and 3 bases, there was a span of 12 bases. The length of the CDR3 is 12 residues. The germline CDR1 and CDR2 sequences are DFQATT and SNEGSKA (reference sequence). This CDR3 reads CSGARVDYGYTF. The CDR3 nucleotides read TGCAGTGGGGCCCGGGTCGACTATGGCTACACCTTC.

This clonotype has ten or more counts. This chain connects TRBV7-8 to TRBJ2-5, with D uncertain. The V end lost 8 bases, the J end lost 7 bases, and 11 bases lay between the germline ends. Germline V CDR1 and CDR2: SGHVS, FQNEAQ. The CDR3 covers 11 residues. CDR3 loop: CASGPVGTQYF. CDR3 bases: TGTGCCAGCGGCCCCGTTGGGACCCAGTACTTC.

The rearrangement joins TRBV24-1 to TRBJ2-2, with 14 bases matching TRBD2. V dropped 4 bases and J dropped 6; count of bases not matched to a gene: 6. The V gene's germline CDR1 is KGHDR and CDR2 SFDVKD. The CDR3 is 17 amino acids. The CDR3 region is CATSDPGLAGAAGELFF. The DNA of the CDR3 is TGTGCCACCAGTGACCCGGGACTAGCGGGAGCTGCCGGGGAGCTGTTTTTT.

This clonotype was seen many times. CDR3 nucleotide sequence: TGTGCCAGCAGCTTAGCGGAGGGAGGGTTTCCCCCTAATCAGCCCCAGCATTTT. Translation: CASSLAEGGFPPNQPQHF. The rearrangement links TRBV7-8 to TRBJ1-5; D is ambiguous. CDR1 and CDR2 from the germline V gene are SGHVS and FQNEAQ. Deletions cut 0 bases from V and 4 bases from J, with 19 bases between. CDR3 size: 18 residues. Based on the CDR3 plus reference TRBV7-8 and TRBJ1-5, the full variable domain is GAGVSQSPRYKVAKRGQDVALRCDPISGHVSLFWYQQALGQGPEFLTYFQNEAQLDKSGLPSDRFFAERPEGSVSTLKIQRTQQEDSAVYLCASSLAEGGFPPNQPQHFGDGTRLSIL.

This clonotype came up many times. J is TRBJ2-5 and V is TRBV28, with TRBD2 identical over 7 bases. J gave up 4 bases and V 4 bases, and 6 bases lay outside the gene matches. Germline CDR1 and CDR2: MDHEN and SYDVKM. The CDR3 has 14 amino acids. CDR3 amino acids: CASSWEGRRETQYF. The CDR3 coding sequence is TGTGCCAGCAGTTGGGAGGGAAGAAGAGAGACCCAGTACTTC.

This clonotype appeared many times. The CDR3 protein is CASRVRSGANVLTF. DNA for the CDR3: TGTGCCAGCAGGGTTCGCTCTGGGGCCAACGTCCTGACTTTC. V and J are TRBV12-3 or TRBV12-4 and TRBJ2-6; D remains unclear. The CDR3 consists of 14 residues. V lost 6 bases and J lost 0, with 6 bases in between.

This clonotype came up many times. The chain is built from TRBV18 and TRBJ2-5; no clear D gene. This CDR3 comprises 13 residues. The V and J ends lost 5 bases and 5 bases respectively, with 12 bases between them. CDR1 is KGHSH and CDR2 is LQKENI in the germline V gene. The CDR3 nucleotides read TGTGCCAGCTCAAAGCTGCCCCGGGAGACCCAGTACTTC. Its protein is CASSKLPRETQYF.

There are many counts of this clonotype. V usage is TRBV2 and J usage is TRBJ1-1, with 9 bases that match TRBD1. Germline V gives CDR1 SNHLY, CDR2 FYNNEI. V lost 10 bases and J lost 4; bases outside the gene matches: 7. This CDR3 spans 13 amino acids. CDR3 coding DNA: TGTGCCACCAACCTACAGGGGGCCACTGAAGCTTTCTTT. This sequence encodes CATNLQGATEAFF.

This chain connects TRBV18 to TRBJ2-7; 7 positions agree with TRBD2. Germline trimming cut 5 bases from V and 2 bases from J; bases unmatched to any gene: 6. The CDR3 covers 14 residues. Germline loops: CDR1 KGHSH, CDR2 LQKENI. CDR3 bases: TGTGCCAGCTCAACTACTAGCGCTACCTACGAGCAGTACTTC. Its protein product is CASSTTSATYEQYF.

This clonotype was found many times. The chain carries TRBV6-5 and TRBJ1-2; D uncertain. CDR1 is MNHEY, CDR2 SVGAGI, per germline. Trimming cost V 4 bases and J 8 bases, with 11 bases left between them. The CDR3 is 12 amino acids. CDR3 bases: TGTGCCAGCAGTTCGGGGTTACAGGGCTACACCTTC. It codes for CASSSGLQGYTF.

Ten or more counts support this clonotype. The rearrangement joins TRBV28 to TRBJ2-7; no clear D gene. Germline lookup yields CDR1 MDHEN and CDR2 SYDVKM. The CDR3 sequence is 14 residues long. V lost 2 bases to trimming and J lost 3 bases, with 11 bases between them. The CDR3 coding sequence is TGTGCCAGCAGTTTAATATACTCCTTCTACGAGCAGTACTTC. Its translation: CASSLIYSFYEQYF.

This clonotype has just a few counts. The V and J genes are TRBV20-1 and TRBJ2-5, with 11 bases lining up with TRBD2. The CDR3 extends over 15 amino acids. V shed 5 bases, J shed 3 bases, and the junction held 8 bases outside the gene matches. The germline V gene encodes CDR1 DFQATT and CDR2 SNEGSKA (reference sequence). Here the CDR3 DNA reads TGCAGTGCTTGGGGACTAGCGGTAGGGGAAGAGACCCAGTACTTC. Translating gives CSAWGLAVGEETQYF.

The chain couples TRBV11-2 to TRBJ2-5, with D possibly TRBD2 on 7 matching bases. V was cut by 7 bases and J by 4 bases, with 19 bases left in between. CDR3 length: 15 residues. Looked up from germline, CDR1 is SGHAT and CDR2 is FQNNGV. CDR3 amino acids: CASNIGGLGSETQYF. The DNA for the CDR3 is TGTGCCAGCAACATCGGGGGGCTGGGGTCAGAGACCCAGTACTTC.

This clonotype has a handful of counts. The chain has TRBV9 and TRBJ1-1, with 8 bases matching TRBD1. The CDR3 extends over 16 amino acids. V lost 0 bases, J lost 1 base, and 5 bases stayed unmatched. Germline CDR1 SGDLS, CDR2 YYNGEE. CDR3 nucleotide sequence: TGTGCCAGCAGCGTAGGGGCAGGGGGCTGGAACACTGAAGCTTTCTTT. It translates to CASSVGAGGWNTEAFF.

There are many counts of this clonotype. This chain connects TRBV11-3 to TRBJ2-5, with TRBD1 matching over 9 bases. The CDR3 spans 15 residues. V gave up 1 base and J gave up 5 bases; unmatched junction bases: 5. CDR1 and CDR2 (germline): SGHNT, YENEEA. CDR3 amino acids: CASSLVGDRDETQYF. In nucleotides, the CDR3 is TGTGCCAGCAGCTTAGTGGGGGACAGGGATGAGACCCAGTACTTC.